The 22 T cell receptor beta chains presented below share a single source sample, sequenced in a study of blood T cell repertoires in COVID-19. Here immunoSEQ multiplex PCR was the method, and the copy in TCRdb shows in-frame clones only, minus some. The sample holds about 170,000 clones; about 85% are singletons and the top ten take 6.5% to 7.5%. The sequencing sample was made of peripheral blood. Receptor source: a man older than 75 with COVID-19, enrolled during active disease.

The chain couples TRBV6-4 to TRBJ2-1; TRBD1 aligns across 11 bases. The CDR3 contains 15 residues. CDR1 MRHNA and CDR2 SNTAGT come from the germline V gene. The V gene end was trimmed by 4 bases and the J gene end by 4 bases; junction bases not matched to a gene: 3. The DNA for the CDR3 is TGTGCCAGCAGTGCGGACAGGGGGCCTTACAATGAGCAGTTCTTC. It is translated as CASSADRGPYNEQFF.

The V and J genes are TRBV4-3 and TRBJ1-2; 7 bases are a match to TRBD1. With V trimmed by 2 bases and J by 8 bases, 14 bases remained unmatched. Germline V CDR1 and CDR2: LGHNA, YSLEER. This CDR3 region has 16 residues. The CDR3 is CASSQLGQPDTGGYTF. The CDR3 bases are TGCGCCAGCAGCCAACTGGGACAGCCCGACACGGGAGGCTACACCTTC.

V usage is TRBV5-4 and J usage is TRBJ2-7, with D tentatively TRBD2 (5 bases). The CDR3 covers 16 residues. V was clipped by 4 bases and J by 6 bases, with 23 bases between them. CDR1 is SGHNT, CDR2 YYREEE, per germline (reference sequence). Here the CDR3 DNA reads TGTGCCAGCAGCCCTACCTCTATTATTGGGGAGCGCGAGCAGTACTTC. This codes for CASSPTSIIGEREQYF.

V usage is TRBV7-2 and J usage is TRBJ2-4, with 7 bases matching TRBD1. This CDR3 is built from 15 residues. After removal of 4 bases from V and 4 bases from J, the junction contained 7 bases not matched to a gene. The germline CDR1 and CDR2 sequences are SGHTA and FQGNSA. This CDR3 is CASSYPQGSKNIQYF. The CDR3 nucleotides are TGTGCCAGCAGCTACCCACAGGGGTCAAAAAACATTCAGTACTTC. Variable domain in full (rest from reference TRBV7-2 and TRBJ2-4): GAGVSQSPSNKVTEKGKDVELRCDPISGHTALYWYRQSLGQGLEFLIYFQGNSAPDKSGLPSDRFSAERTGGSVSTLTIQRTQQEDSAVYLCASSYPQGSKNIQYFGAGTRLSVL.

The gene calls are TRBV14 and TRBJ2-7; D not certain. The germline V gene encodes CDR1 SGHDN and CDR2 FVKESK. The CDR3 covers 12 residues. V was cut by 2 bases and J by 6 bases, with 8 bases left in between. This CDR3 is CASSQNSIEQYF. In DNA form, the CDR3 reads TGTGCCAGCAGCCAAAACTCTATCGAGCAGTACTTC.

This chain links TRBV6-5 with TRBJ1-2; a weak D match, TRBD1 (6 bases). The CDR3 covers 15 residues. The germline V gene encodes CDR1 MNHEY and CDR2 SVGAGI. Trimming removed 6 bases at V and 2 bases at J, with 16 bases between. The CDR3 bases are TGTGCCAGCAGCCTCGGAGGGGGGGAAAACTATGGCTACACCTTC. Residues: CASSLGGGENYGYTF.

CDR3 in DNA: TGTGCCAGCAGCTTGGATGGGGACAGTTACAATGAGCAGTTCTTC. Its translation: CASSLDGDSYNEQFF. The chain recombines TRBV5-5 with TRBJ2-1, with 7 bases fitting TRBD1. This CDR3 contains 15 residues. CDR1 is SGHKS and CDR2 is YYEKEE in the germline V gene (reference sequence). The ends lost 0 bases at V and 4 bases at J; junction bases unmatched: 4.

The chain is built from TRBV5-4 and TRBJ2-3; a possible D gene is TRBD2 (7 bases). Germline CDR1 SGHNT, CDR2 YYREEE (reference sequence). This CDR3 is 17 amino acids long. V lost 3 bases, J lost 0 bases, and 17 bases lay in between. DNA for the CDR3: TGTGCCAGCAGCTCTGGGGGGAGGGGGGCTAGCACAGATACGCAGTATTTT. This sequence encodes CASSSGGRGASTDTQYF.

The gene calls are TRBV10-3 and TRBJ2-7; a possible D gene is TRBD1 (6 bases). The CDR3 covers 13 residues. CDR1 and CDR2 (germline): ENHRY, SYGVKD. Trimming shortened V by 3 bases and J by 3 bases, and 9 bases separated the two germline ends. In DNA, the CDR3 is TGTGCCATCAGTGACGGACAGTACTACGAGCAGTACTTC. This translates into CAISDGQYYEQYF.

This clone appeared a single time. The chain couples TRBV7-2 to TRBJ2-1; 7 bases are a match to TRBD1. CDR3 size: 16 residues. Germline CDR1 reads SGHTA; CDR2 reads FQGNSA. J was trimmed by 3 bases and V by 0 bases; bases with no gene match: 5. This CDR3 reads CASSLAVRGYYNEQFF. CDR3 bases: TGTGCCAGCAGCTTAGCGGTCAGGGGGTACTACAATGAGCAGTTCTTC.

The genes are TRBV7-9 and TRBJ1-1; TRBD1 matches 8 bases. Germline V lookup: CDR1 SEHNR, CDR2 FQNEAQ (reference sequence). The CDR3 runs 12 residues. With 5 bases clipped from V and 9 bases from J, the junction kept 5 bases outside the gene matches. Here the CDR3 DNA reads TGTGCCAGCAGCATATCAGGGGGCAAAGCTTTCTTT. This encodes CASSISGGKAFF.

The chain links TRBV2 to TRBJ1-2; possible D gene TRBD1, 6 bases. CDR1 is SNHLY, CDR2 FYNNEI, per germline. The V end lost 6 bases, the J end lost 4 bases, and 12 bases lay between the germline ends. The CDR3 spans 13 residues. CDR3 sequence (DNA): TGTGCCAGCAGACAGCAGGGGAGCTATGGCTACACCTTC. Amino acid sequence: CASRQQGSYGYTF.

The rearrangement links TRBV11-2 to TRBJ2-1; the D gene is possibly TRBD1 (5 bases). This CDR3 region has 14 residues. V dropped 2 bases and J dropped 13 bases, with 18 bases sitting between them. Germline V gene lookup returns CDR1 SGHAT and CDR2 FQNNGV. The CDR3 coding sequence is TGTGCCAGCAGCTTAAATTCCGATAGGCAGGGCCAGTTCTTC. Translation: CASSLNSDRQGQFF.

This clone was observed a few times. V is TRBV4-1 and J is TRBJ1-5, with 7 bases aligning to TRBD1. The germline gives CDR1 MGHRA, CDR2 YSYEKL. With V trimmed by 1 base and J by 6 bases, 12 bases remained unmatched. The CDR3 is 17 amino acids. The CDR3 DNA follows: TGCGCCAGCAGCCAAGCCCAGGCGTCACAGGGGACTCAGCCCCAGCATTTT. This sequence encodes CASSQAQASQGTQPQHF.

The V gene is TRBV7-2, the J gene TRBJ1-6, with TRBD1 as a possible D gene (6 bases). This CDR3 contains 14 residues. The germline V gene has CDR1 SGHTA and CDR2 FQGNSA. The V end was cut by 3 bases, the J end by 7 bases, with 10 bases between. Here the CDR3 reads CASSFPQGNSPLHF. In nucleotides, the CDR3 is TGTGCCAGCAGCTTTCCCCAGGGGAATTCACCCCTCCACTTT.

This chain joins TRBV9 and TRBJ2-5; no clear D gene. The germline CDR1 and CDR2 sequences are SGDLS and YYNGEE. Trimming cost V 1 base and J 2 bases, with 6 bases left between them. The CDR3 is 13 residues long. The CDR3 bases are TGTGCCAGCAGCGTACAGGTGCAAGAGACCCAGTACTTC. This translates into CASSVQVQETQYF.

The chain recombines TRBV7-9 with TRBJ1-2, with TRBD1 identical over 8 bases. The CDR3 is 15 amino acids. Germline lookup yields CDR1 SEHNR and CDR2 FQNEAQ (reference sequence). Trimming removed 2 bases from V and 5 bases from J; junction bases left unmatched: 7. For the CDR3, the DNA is TGTGCCAGCAGCTTAAGTGGACAGGGCTCTTATGGCTACACCTTC. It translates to CASSLSGQGSYGYTF.

The CDR3 is CASSFNRGPYEQYF. The CDR3 bases are TGCGCCAGCAGCTTTAACAGGGGTCCCTACGAGCAGTACTTC. The chain links TRBV5-1 to TRBJ2-5, with TRBD1 matching over 7 bases. The assigned J gene may be wrong: the sequence end matches TRBJ2-7 better. The CDR3 runs 14 residues. Per germline, CDR1 SGHRS and CDR2 YFSETQ.

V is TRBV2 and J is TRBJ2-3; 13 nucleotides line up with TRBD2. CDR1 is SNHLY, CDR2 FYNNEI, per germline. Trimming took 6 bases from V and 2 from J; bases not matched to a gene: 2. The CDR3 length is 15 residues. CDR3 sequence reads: CASRGTSGITDTQYF. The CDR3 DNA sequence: TGTGCCAGCAGGGGGACTAGCGGGATCACAGATACGCAGTATTTT. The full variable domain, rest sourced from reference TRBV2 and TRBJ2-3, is EPEVTQTPSHQVTQMGQEVILRCVPISNHLYFYWYRQILGQKVEFLVSFYNNEISEKSEIFDDQFSVERPDGSNFTLKIRSTKLEDSAMYFCASRGTSGITDTQYFGPGTRLTVL.

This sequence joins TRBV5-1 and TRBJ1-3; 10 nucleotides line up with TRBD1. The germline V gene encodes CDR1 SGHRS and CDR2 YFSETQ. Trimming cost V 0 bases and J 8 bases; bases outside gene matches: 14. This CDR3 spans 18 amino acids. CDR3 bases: TGCGCCAGCAGCTTGGCCTCGGGGACAGGGGTTGCATGGGACACCATATATTTT. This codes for CASSLASGTGVAWDTIYF.

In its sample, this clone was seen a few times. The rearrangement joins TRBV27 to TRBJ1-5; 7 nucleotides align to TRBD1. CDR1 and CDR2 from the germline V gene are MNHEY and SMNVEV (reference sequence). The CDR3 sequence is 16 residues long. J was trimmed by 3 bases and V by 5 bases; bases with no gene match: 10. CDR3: CASSRRPDRANQPQHF. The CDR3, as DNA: TGTGCCAGCAGTCGCCGACCCGACAGGGCCAATCAGCCCCAGCATTTT.

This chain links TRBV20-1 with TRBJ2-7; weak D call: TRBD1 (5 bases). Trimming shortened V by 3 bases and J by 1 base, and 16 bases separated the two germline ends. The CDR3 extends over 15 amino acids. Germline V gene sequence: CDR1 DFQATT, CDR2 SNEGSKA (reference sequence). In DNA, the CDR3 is TGCAGTGCTAGTGGGAACCGTGGGGCATCCTACGAGCAGTACTTC. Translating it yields CSASGNRGASYEQYF.